Sequencing of this T cell receptor beta chain was carried out in a study of beta chain features in type 1 diabetes. Sequenced material consisted of expressed TCRB transcripts (all of the isolated RNA was reverse transcribed). The data were produced by immunoSEQ multiplex PCR, yet TCRdb's version contains in-frame clones alone and is incomplete. Of hundreds of thousands of clones listed, 14% are singletons. With 7 bases removed from V and 7 bases from J, the gap between germline ends came to 23 bases. The CDR3 loop spans 16 amino acids. Germline-derived CDR1 and CDR2 are SGHDN and FVKESK. This sequence was found in a man aged 25 to 40 in good health. The chain uses TRBV14 and TRBJ2-1, with D possibly being TRBD1 or TRBD2 (6 bases each). The sequencing input was central memory CD4+ T cells from blood. CDR3 DNA: TGTGCCAGCACCAGGATGAGGGGGGCCAATTCGAATGAGCAGTTCTTC. This gives the protein CASTRMRGANSNEQFF. Together with reference TRBV14 and TRBJ2-1, the CDR3 gives the full variable domain: EAGVTQFPSHSVIEKGQTVTLRCDPISGHDNLYWYRRVMGKEIKFLLHFVKESKQDESGMPNNRFLAERTGGTYSTLKVQPAELEDSGVYFCASTRMRGANSNEQFFGPGTRLTVL.